This is a list of T cell receptor beta chains from one sample in a study of cytomegalovirus exposure and HLA in healthy donors. The protocol was immunoSEQ multiplex PCR, while the TCRdb copy is restricted to in-frame clones and leaves out a portion. Of 70,000 to 95,000 clones listed, less than 80% are singletons. Sequenced input: PBMCs. The receptor source for this set is a human donor in good health. Each CDR3 is given with its conserved first and last residue. A D gene is named only where the DNA matches it firmly. The size field is filled for only some rows; it gives once, few, many or a size class.

D,V,size,J,DNA,CDR3
TRBD2,TRBV6-5,NA,TRBJ2-7,TGTGCCAGCAGTTACTCCAGCGGGGGCTCCTACGAGCAGTACTTC,CASSYSSGGSYEQYF
NA,TRBV16,NA,TRBJ2-3,TGTGCCAGCAGCCAAGGCGGGACCACAGATACGCAGTATTTT,CASSQGGTTDTQYF
TRBD1,TRBV6-1,NA,TRBJ1-2,TGTGCCAGCAGTGAACGCGACAGGGCCCACTATGGCTACACCTTC,CASSERDRAHYGYTF
TRBD2,TRBV29-1,NA,TRBJ2-3,TGCAGCGTTGAAGTATGGGAGACTAGCGGGGCTGGGGATACGCAGTATTTT,CSVEVWETSGAGDTQYF
TRBD1,TRBV2,NA,TRBJ1-4,TGTGCCAGCACTCCGACAGGGCCAACCGGTGAAAAACTGTTTTTT,CASTPTGPTGEKLFF
TRBD1,TRBV7-9,NA,TRBJ1-2,TGTGCCAGCAGCTCCATGGGGACAGCGCTCCAATCTAACTATGGCTACACCTTC,CASSSMGTALQSNYGYTF
NA,TRBV20-1,NA,TRBJ2-1,TGCAGTGCTAGAGATTCGGTCTTC,CSARDSVF
TRBD2,TRBV6-4,once,TRBJ2-3,TGTGCCACTGGACTAGCTGGCACAGATACGCAGTATTTT,CATGLAGTDTQYF
NA,TRBV19,NA,TRBJ1-4,TGTGCTCCGGAAAAACTGTTTTTT,CAPEKLFF
TRBD2,TRBV30,once,TRBJ2-2,TGTGCCTTGGTGACTAGCGGGCCCACCGGGGAGCTGTTTTTT,CALVTSGPTGELFF
NA,TRBV27,NA,TRBJ1-5,TGTGCCAGCAGGACCGGGACACAAAGATTTAGCAATCAGCCCCAGCATTTT,CASRTGTQRFSNQPQHF
TRBD1,TRBV6-5,medium-sized,TRBJ1-1,TGTGCCAGCAGCCTACTAGGGACAGGGCCTGAAGCTTTCTTT,CASSLLGTGPEAFF
NA,TRBV18,NA,TRBJ1-2,TGTGCCAGCTCACCACCAAGAACAGCCGTCTATGGCTACACCTTC,CASSPPRTAVYGYTF
NA,TRBV7-8,once,TRBJ2-1,TGTGCCAGCAGCGGGGGCCAAAACGGGCGGTACCATGAGCAGTTCTTC,CASSGGQNGRYHEQFF
TRBD1,TRBV27,NA,TRBJ2-1,TGTGCCAGCAGTACAGGGGGCTTTAACAATGAGCAGTTCTTC,CASSTGGFNNEQFF
TRBD2,TRBV9,NA,TRBJ2-1,TGTGCCAGCAGCGTGACTAGCGGGGGGCTTGTCAATGAGCAGTTCTTC,CASSVTSGGLVNEQFF
TRBD1,TRBV2,NA,TRBJ2-7,TGTGCCAGCAGTGCGGGGGGACAGGGGTCCTACGAGCAGTACTTC,CASSAGGQGSYEQYF
TRBD1,TRBV19,NA,TRBJ1-2,TGTGCCAGTAGTATCCCTACAGGGGGCTATGGCTACACCTTC,CASSIPTGGYGYTF
TRBD1,TRBV18,NA,TRBJ1-2,TGTGCCAGCTCACCCCCGACAGGGGGCTATGGCTACACCTTC,CASSPPTGGYGYTF
NA,TRBV2,few,TRBJ1-5,TGTGCCAGCAGTGAAGCGCTTCAGGGTGGTCAGCCCCAGCATTTT,CASSEALQGGQPQHF
TRBD2,TRBV5-1,NA,TRBJ2-3,TGCGCCAGCAGCACAGGACTAGCGGGGGGGCAAGGAGATACGCAGTATTTT,CASSTGLAGGQGDTQYF
NA,TRBV9,NA,TRBJ1-2,TGTGCCAGCAGCGTAGGGAGTCAGGGCTATGGCTACACCTTC,CASSVGSQGYGYTF
NA,TRBV30,few,TRBJ1-1,TGTGCCTGGGTACGCCAGGGGCGGAACACTGAAGCTTTCTTT,CAWVRQGRNTEAFF
TRBD2,TRBV7-2,NA,TRBJ2-7,TGTGCCAGCAGCGCGGGACTAGCCTACGAGCAGTACTTC,CASSAGLAYEQYF
NA,TRBV27,NA,TRBJ1-4,TGTGCCAGCAGTTTCTCGCCCACCCAGGGTCAGAGTGAAAAACTGTTTTTT,CASSFSPTQGQSEKLFF
NA,TRBV6-5,NA,TRBJ1-5,TGTGCCAGCAGTTACTCGAGCGGGCAGCCCCAGCATTTT,CASSYSSGQPQHF
NA,TRBV6-5,NA,TRBJ1-2,TGTGCCAGCAGTTACTCGGGAGGGTCGGGCGGCTACACCTTC,CASSYSGGSGGYTF